The T cell receptor beta chain under discussion was sequenced for a study of Ad26.COV2.S vaccination and SARS-CoV-2 variants. On the study more broadly: A COV1001 Ad26.COV2.S trial-arm participant provided the sample. Study-level points and caveats: TCR breadth and depth analyses may have underestimated total T cell responses.

Assay: immunoSEQ multiplex PCR; the TCRdb copy retains only in-frame clones and omits some. There are about 350,000 clones in the sample; approximately 86% occur only once, and about 10% lies in the top ten. Regarding this clone: What it recognizes is unknown.

V was pared by 2 bases and J by 2 bases, with 12 bases between. The CDR3 has 15 residues. Per the germline V gene, CDR1 is LGHDT and CDR2 is YNNKEL (reference sequence). Treatment here: around 19 received Ad26.COV2.S at low or high dose, single or two shots; roughly five received placebo; per-sample allocation not given. Sampling was performed 63 days after the first vaccine or placebo injection. Specimen: peripheral blood, collected in a trial of Ad26.COV2.S vaccine versus placebo. The V call is TRBV3-1 (or the pseudogene TRBV3-2), the J call TRBJ1-1, with D unclear. The clonotype comes from a person aged 18 to 65 who received the Ad26.COV2.S COVID-19 vaccine or a placebo. The CDR3 protein is CASSQYGSGNTEAFF. The CDR3 DNA is TGTGCCAGCAGCCAATATGGGTCAGGCAACACTGAAGCTTTCTTT.